This TCR beta chain appears in the sequencing data of a study of cytomegalovirus exposure and HLA in healthy donors. General study results and limits: Reportedly, HLA-A and HLA-B alleles of most subjects were accurately predicted from TCR beta. Later analysis identified 15,000 to 20,000 TCR beta sequences associated with HLA alleles, using a false discovery rate threshold of 0.05.

Remarks on this clone: Its target is not known.

CDR3 size: 14 residues. Germline V lookup: CDR1 KGHSH, CDR2 LQKENI. V was pared by 3 bases and J by 11 bases, with 9 bases of the junction left unmatched. Vbeta (60) and Jbeta (13) primers were used in the PCR. Profiled with immunoSEQ multiplex PCR; TCRdb holds only in-frame clones, not every one. The sample yields approximately 140,000 clones, of which the top ten take up about 1.6%. The origin of this receptor is a woman between 40 and 50 years old in good health and CMV-seronegative. The V and J genes are TRBV18 and TRBJ1-2; 10 nucleotides match TRBD1. Input material: PBMCs. For the CDR3, the DNA is TGTGCCAGCTCACCTGGGACAGGGGAGAACGGATACACCTTC. Translated: CASSPGTGENGYTF.